A selection of T cell receptor beta chains follows, all from one sample in a study of T cell clonotyping in hematopoietic cell transplantation. TCRdb keeps only in-frame clones here, not all; method: immunoSEQ multiplex PCR. This table holds roughly 9,300 clones, about 54% found once. This specimen consisted of peripheral blood mononuclear cells, obtained 100 days after allogeneic stem cell transplant. These receptors originate from a female patient aged 45 to 65 who had an allogeneic stem cell transplant from an unrelated donor, so the T cells may come from the graft donor. Some clones in this sample may be carry-over from other donors' samples. Each CDR3 is given with its conserved first and last residue. The D gene is left open where the match is weak. Rows give clone size only sometimes, using once, few, many, or a class for an expanded clone.

CDR3nt	CDR3aa	v_gene	abundance	len	d_gene	j_gene
TGTGCCTGGAGTGTACTCGATGAAAAACTGTTTTTT	CAWSVLDEKLFF	TRBV30	NA	12	NA	TRBJ1-4
TGTGCCAGCAGCCGCACCCTAGTGAACACCGGGGAGCTGTTTTTT	CASSRTLVNTGELFF	TRBV14	NA	15	NA	TRBJ2-2
TGTGCCTGCCGCCGAGGGACCCCTTTAGCCAAAAACATTCAGTACTTC	CACRRGTPLAKNIQYF	TRBV30	NA	16	NA	TRBJ2-4
TGCGCCAGCAGCCCCGGCGGCGGTTCACCCCTCCACTTT	CASSPGGGSPLHF	TRBV4-1	NA	13	NA	TRBJ1-6
TGTGCCCGGAGCTGGGGGCTCACTGAAGCTTTCTTT	CARSWGLTEAFF	TRBV30	once	12	NA	TRBJ1-1
TGCAGTGCTAGAGGTCCCCTGGAGCAGTTCTTC	CSARGPLEQFF	TRBV20-1	NA	11	NA	TRBJ2-1
TGTGCCAGCAGTGCAGGGTTAGCTAACTATGGCTACACCTTC	CASSAGLANYGYTF	TRBV6-1	NA	14	NA	TRBJ1-2
TGCAGCGTGGGAACAGAGGGAAATCAGCCCCAGCATTTT	CSVGTEGNQPQHF	TRBV29-1	NA	13	NA	TRBJ1-5
TGTGCCTCCCCGCGAGGGGGAACTGGAAACACCATATATTTT	CASPRGGTGNTIYF	TRBV30	NA	14	NA	TRBJ1-3
TGTGCCAGCACGAGTAGCGGCTCCTACGAGCAGTACTTC	CASTSSGSYEQYF	TRBV6-5	NA	13	NA	TRBJ2-7
TGTGCCAGCAGCGAACTAGCGACTTACAATGAGCAGTTCTTC	CASSELATYNEQFF	TRBV9	medium-sized	14	TRBD2	TRBJ2-1
TGTGCCTGGAGTGGGCGAGGGGACGGCTCCTACGAGCAGTACTTC	CAWSGRGDGSYEQYF	TRBV30	few	15	NA	TRBJ2-7
TGTGCCAGCAGTTTATTGCCGGACACCGGGGAGCTGTTTTTT	CASSLLPDTGELFF	TRBV28	NA	14	NA	TRBJ2-2
TGTGCCAGCAGCCAAGAGGCCCCCACAGGGTTGATTGGCAATCAGCCCCAGCATTTT	CASSQEAPTGLIGNQPQHF	TRBV4-2	few	19	NA	TRBJ1-5
TGCAGTTCATCAGGGGACACTGAAGCTTTCTTT	CSSSGDTEAFF	TRBV20-1	few	11	NA	TRBJ1-1
TGTGCCAGCAGTACGATCACAGGGGTAGCTTTCTTT	CASSTITGVAFF	TRBV6-6	NA	12	TRBD1	TRBJ1-1
TGTGCAATAGGGGGCCCTCGTCGAGACTACACCTTC	CAIGGPRRDYTF	TRBV6-6	NA	12	TRBD1	TRBJ1-2
TGTGCCTGGAGAGCCTATTACAGGGAGCGGTCACCCCTCCACTTT	CAWRAYYRERSPLHF	TRBV30	NA	15	NA	TRBJ1-6
TGTGCCAGCAGCACATTGGGGAACACTGAAGCTTTCTTT	CASSTLGNTEAFF	TRBV6-5	few	13	NA	TRBJ1-1
TGTGCCAGCAGCCACAGACTAGCGTCATACGAGCAGTACTTC	CASSHRLASYEQYF	TRBV4-2	NA	14	TRBD2	TRBJ2-7
TGTGCCTGGACTCTCGGACTAGCCCCCTACGAGCAGTACTTC	CAWTLGLAPYEQYF	TRBV30	NA	14	TRBD2	TRBJ2-7
TGCGCCAGCAGCACCCGACAGGGGGCGCGCGGAAACACCATATATTTT	CASSTRQGARGNTIYF	TRBV5-1	NA	16	TRBD1	TRBJ1-3
TGTGCCAGCCAACGAAATTCACCCCTCCACTTT	CASQRNSPLHF	TRBV6-6	NA	11	NA	TRBJ1-6
TGCGCCAGCAGCCTCTCAGGGGAGGGGGCAAACTATGGCTACACCTTC	CASSLSGEGANYGYTF	TRBV4-1	NA	16	TRBD1	TRBJ1-2
TGTGCCAGCAGTGAATCCATTACCTACGAGCAGTACTTC	CASSESITYEQYF	TRBV25-1	NA	13	NA	TRBJ2-7
TGCAGCGTTGAATCCCCTAGCCCAGATCGCACTGAAGCTTTCTTT	CSVESPSPDRTEAFF	TRBV29-1	medium-sized	15	NA	TRBJ1-1
TGTGCCAGCAGCTCGAGCCACGGAGACGGGGGGGTCGGGACCCAGTACTTC	CASSSSHGDGGVGTQYF	TRBV13	NA	17	TRBD2	TRBJ2-5
TGCAGCGCTGGACAGGACACCTATGGCTACACCTTC	CSAGQDTYGYTF	TRBV29-1	NA	12	TRBD1	TRBJ1-2
TGTGCCTGGAGACCGGACGGAATCCAAGAGACCCAGTACTTC	CAWRPDGIQETQYF	TRBV30	NA	14	NA	TRBJ2-5
TGTGCCTGGAGTGTCTACCCAGGGGTGAACACTGAAGCTTTCTTT	CAWSVYPGVNTEAFF	TRBV30	few	15	NA	TRBJ1-1
TGCAGTGTATTAGTTCGGTATGGCTACACCTTC	CSVLVRYGYTF	TRBV20-1	NA	11	NA	TRBJ1-2
TGCGCCAGCAGGGCCACAGATACGCAGTATTTT	CASRATDTQYF	TRBV5-1	few	11	NA	TRBJ2-3
TGTGCCAGCAGCTTGATTAAGGGTACTGAAGCTTTCTTT	CASSLIKGTEAFF	TRBV5-6	NA	13	NA	TRBJ1-1
TGCGCCAGCAGCCGGGAGTACTCCTACGAGCAGTACTTC	CASSREYSYEQYF	TRBV4-1	NA	13	NA	TRBJ2-7
TGTGCCAGTAGTCCGGGGGTAGCGGGGGCTTACGAGCAGTACTTC	CASSPGVAGAYEQYF	TRBV19	few	15	TRBD2	TRBJ2-7
TGTGCCAGCAGCTGGGGAAAGGGAACTGGAAACACCATATATTTT	CASSWGKGTGNTIYF	TRBV5-8	NA	15	NA	TRBJ1-3
TGTGCCAGCCATCGGGGCAACTATGGCTACACCTTC	CASHRGNYGYTF	TRBV28	few	12	NA	TRBJ1-2
TGCAGCGTTGTCGTAGGGACCCAGTACTTC	CSVVVGTQYF	TRBV29-1	NA	10	NA	TRBJ2-5
TGCAGCCCCAGATACAACAATGAGCAGTTCTTC	CSPRYNNEQFF	TRBV29-1	NA	11	NA	TRBJ2-1
TGTGCCAGCAGCTTATACCCAGGTCAGCCCCAGCATTTT	CASSLYPGQPQHF	TRBV7-2	NA	13	NA	TRBJ1-5
TGTGCCAGCAGAAGGACAGCCAACGGGGGCACTGAAGCTTTCTTT	CASRRTANGGTEAFF	TRBV6-5	NA	15	NA	TRBJ1-1
TGTGCCAGCAGTTACTTCACTAGCGGGGGGAAGAATGAGCAGTTCTTC	CASSYFTSGGKNEQFF	TRBV6-5	NA	16	TRBD2	TRBJ2-1
TGTGCCAGCAGTTCTCCTCAAGAGACCCAGTACTTC	CASSSPQETQYF	TRBV28	NA	12	NA	TRBJ2-5
TGTGCCAGCAGCGCGAGATTCGAGAGTTCACCCCTCCACTTT	CASSARFESSPLHF	TRBV9	NA	14	NA	TRBJ1-6
TGTGCCAGCAGTGAATCGGGACTAGCGGGGGGGCAGGATACGCAGTATTTT	CASSESGLAGGQDTQYF	TRBV25-1	NA	17	TRBD2	TRBJ2-3
TGTGCCAGCAGCTTGTGGCCACGGCAAGAGACCCAGTACTTC	CASSLWPRQETQYF	TRBV5-8	NA	14	NA	TRBJ2-5
TGTGCCAGCAGCCTCGGGACGGCGACCTACGAGCAGTACTTC	CASSLGTATYEQYF	TRBV5-6	NA	14	NA	TRBJ2-7
TGCAGCGTTGGGACCAATGAGCAGTTCTTC	CSVGTNEQFF	TRBV29-1	NA	10	NA	TRBJ2-1
TGCAGCGTTTCAGGGGGCGCGGGCTACGAGCAGTACTTC	CSVSGGAGYEQYF	TRBV29-1	NA	13	TRBD1	TRBJ2-7
TGTGCCTGGAGCCACACTATGTACGAGCAGTACTTC	CAWSHTMYEQYF	TRBV30	NA	12	NA	TRBJ2-7
TGTGCCAGCAGCCTCTCGACAGGGCTTCATGAAAAACTGTTTTTT	CASSLSTGLHEKLFF	TRBV9	NA	15	TRBD1	TRBJ1-4
TGCGCCAGCAGCCAGGACAGGGGGTATACCGGGGAGCTGTTTTTT	CASSQDRGYTGELFF	TRBV4-3	NA	15	TRBD1	TRBJ2-2
TGTGCCAGCAGGGACAGTGTAGCCAAAAACATTCAGTACTTC	CASRDSVAKNIQYF	TRBV2	NA	14	NA	TRBJ2-4